This TCR beta chain was identified in a study of T cells in localized non-small cell lung cancer. The data were produced by immunoSEQ multiplex PCR, yet TCRdb's version contains in-frame clones alone and is incomplete. The sample records 2,000 or so clones, under 40% being singletons. The germline CDR1 and CDR2 sequences are SGDLS and YYNGEE. The CDR3 covers 13 residues. Trimming removed 0 bases at V and 0 bases at J, with 3 bases between. Regarding the study as a whole: One tumor region alone was sequenced, and heterogeneity therefore remains possible. A raised T cell density in blood coincided with lengthier overall survival. Adjacent uninvolved lung tissue had the highest T cell clonality, exceeding tumor.

Worth noting for this clone: Its specificity is not known.

V usage is TRBV9 and J usage is TRBJ1-1; D remains ambiguous. The sequence came from a woman aged 35-75 years with stage I lung adenocarcinoma. The sequencing used normal lung tissue next to the tumor, collected before any cancer treatment. Here the CDR3 reads CASSVAMNTEAFF. The CDR3 nucleotides are TGTGCCAGCAGCGTAGCGATGAACACTGAAGCTTTCTTT.